A single TCR beta chain is shown here with its context. The antigen remains unidentified. The sample originates from a study of a mutant IDH1 vaccine in newly diagnosed glioma. Study in general: Averaging around 42 years of age, treated patients were roughly 60% male and roughly 38% female. Patients had received radiotherapy, temozolomide, or both previously, most receiving both. Points from the study as a whole: Evidence of vaccine-induced immune responses was documented in approximately 93% of patients.

Time point specified: baseline, week 1 (first vaccination visit). The treatment was: pre-vaccination baseline after standard-of-care therapy. Assay used: immunoSEQ multiplex PCR; TCRdb lists only in-frame clones, some missing. The table records tens of thousands of clones, about 86% of them present only once. The ends were cut back, 1 base at V and 1 base at J, with 7 bases in the middle. CDR1 and CDR2 (germline): MGHRA, YSYEKL. This CDR3 spans 15 amino acids. This specimen consisted of PBMCs, obtained from a glioma patient treated with radiotherapy, temozolomide or both. The gene calls are TRBV4-1 and TRBJ1-4; no definite D call. The TCR comes from a man aged 30-40 years with glioma. CDR3 residues: CASSQGWGTNEKLFF. Written as DNA, the CDR3 is TGCGCCAGCAGCCAAGGATGGGGAACTAATGAAAAACTGTTTTTT.